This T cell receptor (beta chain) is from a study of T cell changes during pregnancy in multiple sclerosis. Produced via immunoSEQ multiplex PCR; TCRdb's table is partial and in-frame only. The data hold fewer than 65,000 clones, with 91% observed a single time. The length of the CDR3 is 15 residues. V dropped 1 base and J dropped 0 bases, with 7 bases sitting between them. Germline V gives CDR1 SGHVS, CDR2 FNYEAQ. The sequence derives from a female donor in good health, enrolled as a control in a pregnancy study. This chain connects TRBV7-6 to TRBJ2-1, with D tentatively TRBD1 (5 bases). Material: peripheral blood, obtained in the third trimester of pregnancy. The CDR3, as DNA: TGTGCCAGCAGCTTAGACAGGAGCTCCTACAATGAGCAGTTCTTC. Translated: CASSLDRSSYNEQFF. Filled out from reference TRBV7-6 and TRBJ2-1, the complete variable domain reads GAGVSQSPRYKVTKRGQDVALRCDPISGHVSLYWYRQALGQGPEFLTYFNYEAQQDKSGLPNDRFSAERPEGSISTLTIQRTEQRDSAMYRCASSLDRSSYNEQFFGPGTRLTVL.